The 28 T cell receptor beta chains below come from one sample, sequenced in a study of T-cell memory formation after mild COVID-19. From the 5' RACE reads, TCRdb called clonotypes with MiXCR, one entry per CDR3 protein. The top ten clones hold more than 20% of a sample with over 250,000 distinct CDR3 sequences, less than 20% of them seen once. The specimen was PBMCs or a T cell subset sorted from them (not recorded which). The receptors here all came from a man aged 18 to 29 who had mild COVID-19 (a few samples of this study predate the infection). Cell type and time point are not known.

This sequence joins TRBV5-1 and TRBJ1-5, with D hard to call. CDR3 length: 13 residues. Trimming shortened V by 1 base and J by 4 bases, and 6 bases separated the two germline ends. The germline V gene has CDR1 SGHRS and CDR2 YFSETQ. The CDR3 region has the DNA TGCGCCAGCAGCTTGTCGGAGAATCAGCCCCAGCATTTT. As protein: CASSLSENQPQHF.

CDR3 sequence: CASSQATRGEASSYEQYF. CDR3 DNA sequence: TGTGCCAGCAGCCAGGCTACCCGGGGGGAGGCCAGCTCCTACGAGCAGTACTTC. This chain uses TRBV4-2 with TRBJ2-7; 7 positions agree with TRBD2. Germline CDR1 reads LGHNA; CDR2 reads YNFKEQ. CDR3 size: 18 residues. The V and J ends lost 3 bases and 0 bases, in that order; junction bases with no gene match: 14.

This clonotype was recorded a few times. The V gene is TRBV7-2, the J gene TRBJ2-6, with D unresolved. The V end lost 5 bases, the J end lost 0 bases, and 11 bases lay between the germline ends. The CDR3 covers 16 residues. The germline V gene encodes CDR1 SGHTA and CDR2 FQGNSA. Written as DNA, the CDR3 is TGTGCCAGCAGCCGCGGACGGAGCTCTGGGGCCAACGTCCTGACTTTC. This encodes CASSRGRSSGANVLTF. The whole variable domain, filled in from reference TRBV7-2 and TRBJ2-6, reads GAGVSQSPSNKVTEKGKDVELRCDPISGHTALYWYRQSLGQGLEFLIYFQGNSAPDKSGLPSDRFSAERTGGSVSTLTIQRTQQEDSAVYLCASSRGRSSGANVLTFGAGSRLTVL.

The CDR3, as DNA: TGTGCCAGCAGTTTAGCCCTGGGACAGCCCCGGAATTCACCCCTCCACTTT. This gives the protein CASSLALGQPRNSPLHF. The rearrangement uses TRBV27 and TRBJ1-6; 7 nucleotides match TRBD1. CDR3 length: 17 residues. Per germline, CDR1 MNHEY and CDR2 SMNVEV (reference sequence). V gave up 2 bases and J gave up 7 bases; unmatched junction bases: 11.

A few counts support this clonotype. V gene TRBV3-1 combines with J gene TRBJ2-5, with D perhaps matching TRBD2 (5 bases). The V end lost 8 bases, the J end lost 2 bases, and 15 bases lay between the germline ends. The germline V gene has CDR1 LGHDT and CDR2 YNNKEL (reference sequence). The CDR3 is made up of 14 amino acids. This CDR3 is CASGILGSQETQYF. CDR3 bases: TGTGCCAGCGGTATACTAGGATCACAAGAGACCCAGTACTTC.

Only a few counts were recorded for this clonotype. This chain connects TRBV5-6 to TRBJ1-6, with TRBD1 identical over 7 bases. Germline values: CDR1 SGHDT, CDR2 YYEEEE. The CDR3 runs 15 residues. J gave up 8 bases and V 7 bases, and 12 bases lay outside the gene matches. CDR3 bases: TGTGCCAGCGCAAATTTACAGGGGAAACATTCACCCCTCCACTTT. It yields the protein CASANLQGKHSPLHF.

On this clonotype itself: A clone one base away is much larger, so this may be a read error. The chain uses TRBV7-2 and TRBJ2-5, with no clear D. The germline V gene encodes CDR1 SGHTA and CDR2 FQGNSA. The V and J ends lost 4 bases and 5 bases respectively, with 14 bases between them. This CDR3 spans 14 amino acids. The DNA of the CDR3 is TGTGCCAGCAGCTCAAGCTGGGGTGGGGAGACCCAGTACTTC. As protein: CASSSSWGGETQYF.

CDR3 in amino acids: CASSYFQEQFF. Written as DNA, the CDR3 is TGTGCCAGCAGTTATTTCCAGGAGCAGTTCTTC. The rearrangement links TRBV6-5 to TRBJ2-1, with unresolved D. CDR1 is MNHEY and CDR2 is SVGAGI in the germline V gene. CDR3 length: 11 amino acids. Trimming left V 3 bases short and J 10 bases short, with 7 bases between.

The CDR3 DNA follows: TGTGCCAGCAGTTCACGACAGGCGAACACTGAAGCTTTCTTT. Amino acid sequence: CASSSRQANTEAFF. The chain links TRBV12-3 or TRBV12-4 to TRBJ1-1; D perhaps matches TRBD1 (6 bases). This CDR3 is built from 14 residues. Trimming took off 4 bases at V and 1 base at J, with 10 bases between the two ends.

This clonotype was recorded a few times. The chain joins TRBV28 to TRBJ1-4; D call uncertain. The CDR3 is 12 amino acids. V was trimmed by 5 bases and J by 8 bases, leaving 9 bases between them. In germline, CDR1 is MDHEN, CDR2 SYDVKM. The CDR3 sequence is CASSELAEKLFF. In DNA form, the CDR3 reads TGTGCCAGCAGTGAACTCGCGGAAAAACTGTTTTTT. Variable domain in full (rest from reference TRBV28 and TRBJ1-4): DVKVTQSSRYLVKRTGEKVFLECVQDMDHENMFWYRQDPGLGLRLIYFSYDVKMKEKGDIPEGYSVSREKKERFSLILESASTNQTSMYLCASSELAEKLFFGSGTQLSVL.

This clonotype appeared a few times. The chain employs TRBV6-5 and TRBJ1-1; D ambiguous. CDR1 is MNHEY and CDR2 is SVGAGI in the germline V gene. This CDR3 has 16 amino acids. Trimming took 4 bases from V and 1 from J, leaving 16 bases between them. The CDR3 region is CASSWSGSSTNTEAFF. CDR3 nucleotide sequence: TGTGCCAGCAGTTGGTCGGGGAGTAGTACGAACACTGAAGCTTTCTTT.

The gene calls are TRBV3-1 and TRBJ2-5; D uncertain. Germline CDR1 LGHDT, CDR2 YNNKEL (reference sequence). The CDR3 is made up of 12 amino acids. Trimming cost V 4 bases and J 3 bases, with 6 bases left between them. The CDR3 is CASSPQKETQYF. In nucleotides, the CDR3 is TGTGCCAGCAGCCCCCAAAAAGAGACCCAGTACTTC.

V usage is TRBV29-1 and J usage is TRBJ2-5; 9 bases are a match to TRBD1. Losses at the gene ends were 1 base for V and 5 bases for J; bases not matched to a gene: 5. The CDR3 covers 14 residues. CDR1 SQVTM and CDR2 ANQGSEA come from the germline V gene. In DNA, the CDR3 is TGCAGCGTTGAAGCAGGGACAGGGATGGAGACCCAGTACTTC. Translated, it gives CSVEAGTGMETQYF.

The CDR3 sequence: CASSLTLGGNTEAFF. The CDR3 DNA follows: TGTGCCAGCAGCTTAACGCTGGGGGGGAACACTGAAGCTTTCTTT. The rearrangement uses TRBV11-1 and TRBJ1-1, with D possibly being TRBD1 (5 bases). The CDR3 runs to 15 residues. The ends were cut back, 2 bases at V and 1 base at J, with 11 bases in the middle. CDR1 and CDR2 (germline): SGHAT, FQDESV (reference sequence).

The V and J genes are TRBV20-1 and TRBJ1-2; 10 bases match TRBD1. V was pared by 0 bases and J by 9 bases, with 4 bases of the junction left unmatched. Germline assignment: CDR1 DFQATT and CDR2 SNEGSKA (reference sequence). This CDR3 has 13 amino acids. The CDR3 sequence: CSARDGTGECYTF. CDR3 sequence (DNA): TGCAGTGCTAGAGATGGGACAGGGGAGTGCTACACCTTC.

The rearrangement uses TRBV6-6 and TRBJ2-1, with unresolved D. Germline values: CDR1 MNHNY, CDR2 SVGAGI (reference sequence). The CDR3 is 13 residues long. V was pared by 7 bases and J by 5 bases, with 12 bases between. The CDR3 here is CASTNDKDNEQFF. For the CDR3, the DNA is TGTGCCAGCACTAACGACAAGGACAATGAGCAGTTCTTC.

This clonotype appeared a few times. The chain is built from TRBV20-1 and TRBJ2-7; D uncertain. The CDR3 covers 12 residues. The germline gives CDR1 DFQATT, CDR2 SNEGSKA (reference sequence). V was cut by 1 base and J by 4 bases, with 8 bases left in between. CDR3 in amino acids: CSARAPDYEQYF. The CDR3 DNA sequence: TGCAGTGCTAGAGCCCCGGATTACGAGCAGTACTTC.

The rearrangement links TRBV5-1 to TRBJ2-1, with D uncertain. The CDR3 length is 12 residues. CDR1 and CDR2 from the germline V gene are SGHRS and YFSETQ. V lost 4 bases and J 6 bases, leaving 8 bases between the germline ends. CDR3 sequence reads: CASSGSGNEQFF. CDR3 in DNA: TGCGCCAGCAGCGGGTCCGGCAATGAGCAGTTCTTC.

This clonotype showed up just a few times. The V gene is TRBV18, the J gene TRBJ2-7; TRBD2 is a possible D gene (6 bases). Trimming shortened V by 5 bases and J by 5 bases, and 16 bases separated the two germline ends. Germline V gene lookup returns CDR1 KGHSH and CDR2 LQKENI. CDR3 size: 14 residues. The DNA for the CDR3 is TGTGCCAGCTCATTCGCCGGGGGAAACGACGAGCAGTACTTC. Amino acids: CASSFAGGNDEQYF.

The rearrangement links TRBV20-1 to TRBJ2-2; D remains unclear. Deletions cut 3 bases from V and 6 bases from J, with 11 bases between. Germline values: CDR1 DFQATT, CDR2 SNEGSKA (reference sequence). The CDR3 has 13 amino acids. Here the CDR3 DNA reads TGCAGTGCTAGCGGGCCTCCGGCCGGGGAGCTGTTTTTT. It yields the protein CSASGPPAGELFF.

The table lists this clonotype with a few counts. This chain joins TRBV7-3 and TRBJ1-5, with 10 bases identical to TRBD1. The V segment lost 3 bases and the J segment 2 bases; nucleotides outside the gene matches: 19. This CDR3 spans 21 amino acids. In germline, CDR1 is SGHTA, CDR2 FQGTGA. The DNA of the CDR3 is TGTGCCAGCAGCTTTAGGACCCCAGCCGGGACAGGGGACGGGGGCAATCAGCCCCAGCATTTT. It specifies CASSFRTPAGTGDGGNQPQHF.

This clonotype was observed at least ten times. The rearrangement joins TRBV7-8 to TRBJ2-2; the match to TRBD2 covers 9 bases. V dropped 5 bases and J dropped 6; count of bases not matched to a gene: 4. CDR3 length: 14 residues. Per the germline V gene, CDR1 is SGHVS and CDR2 is FQNEAQ. The CDR3 region is CASSQRLAAGELFF. As DNA, the CDR3 is TGTGCCAGCAGCCAACGACTAGCGGCCGGGGAGCTGTTTTTT.

The DNA for the CDR3 is TGCGCCAGCAGTTCCAGGTGGCACACTGAAGCTTTCTTT. It codes for CASSSRWHTEAFF. J is TRBJ1-1 and V is TRBV5-1; D gene uncertain. This CDR3 comprises 13 residues. The germline CDR1 and CDR2 sequences are SGHRS and YFSETQ. V was trimmed by 5 bases and J by 3 bases, leaving 11 bases between them. Full variable domain (missing parts from reference TRBV5-1 and TRBJ1-1): KAGVTQTPRYLIKTRGQQVTLSCSPISGHRSVSWYQQTPGQGLQFLFEYFSETQRNKGNFPGRFSGRQFSNSRSEMNVSTLELGDSALYLCASSSRWHTEAFFGQGTRLTVV.

The table lists this clonotype with many counts. The chain employs TRBV11-2 and TRBJ2-7; D is ambiguous. The CDR3 extends over 13 amino acids. From germline, CDR1 is SGHAT and CDR2 FQNNGV. V was shortened by 4 bases and J by 7 bases, with 14 bases between the two germline ends. CDR3 loop: CASSSGPGEEQYF. CDR3 DNA sequence: TGTGCCAGCAGCTCCGGTCCAGGTGAGGAGCAGTACTTC. The full variable domain, rest sourced from reference TRBV11-2 and TRBJ2-7, is EAGVAQSPRYKIIEKRQSVAFWCNPISGHATLYWYQQILGQGPKLLIQFQNNGVVDDSQLPKDRFSAERLKGVDSTLKIQPAKLEDSAVYLCASSSGPGEEQYFGPGTRLTVT.

This clonotype was found a few times. V and J are TRBV4-1 and TRBJ2-5; 8 bases match TRBD2. Trimming at V came to 1 base and at J to 7 bases, leaving 17 bases not matched to a gene. Germline V CDR1 and CDR2: MGHRA, YSYEKL. This CDR3 comprises 18 residues. The CDR3 is CASSQAVPEKRGRVTQYF. CDR3 coding DNA: TGCGCCAGCAGCCAAGCCGTCCCAGAAAAGCGGGGGAGAGTGACCCAGTACTTC.

This clonotype was detected many times. The chain joins TRBV5-6 to TRBJ2-7, with D unclear. Germline V gives CDR1 SGHDT, CDR2 YYEEEE. The V end lost 4 bases, the J end lost 7 bases, and 12 bases lay between the germline ends. CDR3 length equals 12 residues. Written as DNA, the CDR3 is TGTGCCAGCAGCGGTAGCAGTGGTGAGCAGTACGTC. Protein: CASSGSSGEQYV.

The chain has TRBV10-2 and TRBJ2-7; D may be TRBD2 (7 bases). This CDR3 contains 15 residues. V lost 1 base and J lost 2, with 12 bases in between. Per germline, CDR1 WSHSY and CDR2 SAAADI. This CDR3 is CASSEWGGGTYEQYF. In DNA form, the CDR3 reads TGCGCCAGCAGTGAGTGGGGAGGGGGGACCTACGAGCAGTACTTC.

This clonotype appeared a few times. This sequence joins TRBV12-3 or TRBV12-4 and TRBJ1-5, with a tentative D call TRBD1 (6 bases). CDR3 size: 12 residues. Deletions cut 8 bases from V and 8 bases from J, with 13 bases between. Here the CDR3 reads CASRQGPEPQHF. The DNA for the CDR3 is TGTGCCAGCCGGCAGGGGCCGGAGCCCCAGCATTTT.